This entry describes one T cell receptor beta chain. Its specificity is unknown. This sample stems from a study of beta chain features in type 1 diabetes. Study information: Examined across all samples were over 85 million sorted cells.

Germline CDR1 SGHRS, CDR2 YFSETQ. Trimming removed 4 bases from V and 8 bases from J; junction bases left unmatched: 8. The CDR3 runs to 15 residues. cDNA synthesis used the whole RNA isolate, giving expressed TCRB sequences. The method was immunoSEQ multiplex PCR; TCRdb's version includes in-frame clones alone and lacks a portion of them. The table shows roughly 730,000 clones, with roughly 12% occurring only once. Notes on the study in general: Shorter TCRB CDR3s, moderately but significantly so, marked every one of the four CD4+ subsets in Type 1 diabetes patients. A definitive answer on HLA type influencing TCRB rearrangement was not reached here.

Isolation of CD4+ naive, central memory, regulatory and stem cell-like memory cells was achieved by sorting via CD45RO/CCR7/CD25/CD127/CD95/CD27. Populations isolated by sorting all had purity greater than 95%. Material: naive CD4+ T cells from blood. The TCR originated in a man aged 18-30 years with type 1 diabetes. This chain joins TRBV5-1 and TRBJ2-1; 11 nucleotides align to TRBD2. Here the CDR3 reads CASSDPSGGQDEQFF. The CDR3 bases are TGCGCCAGCAGCGACCCTAGCGGGGGGCAGGATGAGCAGTTCTTC. Using reference TRBV5-1 and TRBJ2-1 for the parts outside the CDR3, the full variable domain is KAGVTQTPRYLIKTRGQQVTLSCSPISGHRSVSWYQQTPGQGLQFLFEYFSETQRNKGNFPGRFSGRQFSNSRSEMNVSTLELGDSALYLCASSDPSGGQDEQFFGPGTRLTVL.